These T cell receptor beta chains were read from a single sample in a study of beta chain features in type 1 diabetes. Using immunoSEQ multiplex PCR, the repertoire was profiled, and TCRdb retains in-frame clones only, with some absent. Found here are hundreds of thousands of clones, roughly 12% of them singletons; the top ten hold less than 0.02%. The sample consisted of naive CD4+ T cells from blood. The receptors were gathered from a man between 18 and 29 years old in good health. The conserved cysteine and the conserved F or W are not part of the CDR3 here. The order of the fields is V gene, J gene, D gene, CDR3 protein. The D gene is left open where the match is weak.

>TRBV5-6|TRBJ2-3|NA
ASSLAPDTQY
>TRBV5-1|TRBJ1-2|TRBD1
ASSLDRGTGYGYT
>TRBV7-9|TRBJ2-1|TRBD2
ASSLVLAGNEQF
>TRBV6-5|TRBJ2-5|TRBD2
ASSHTAGGQETQY
>TRBV6-6|TRBJ2-5|TRBD1
ASSSGQGAWGETQY
>TRBV7-6|TRBJ1-4|NA
ASSLRQGAPTNEKLF
>TRBV4-1|TRBJ1-2|TRBD1
ASSKGQGEGYYGYT
>TRBV19|TRBJ1-5|NA
ASSSQSNQPQH
>TRBV5-1|TRBJ2-7|NA
ASSWIGTSYEQY
>TRBV7-2|TRBJ1-1|TRBD1
ASSIRQGGTEAF
>TRBV6-5|TRBJ1-5|NA
ASSPDSNQPQH
>TRBV7-9|TRBJ2-1|NA
ASSSGLGEQF
>TRBV5-1|TRBJ1-2|NA
ASRDSSGNYGYT
>TRBV30|TRBJ1-1|NA
AWGDGGQIEAF
>TRBV30|TRBJ1-1|NA
AWSGGVRSF
>TRBV18|TRBJ1-6|TRBD1
ASSPRDRNSPLH
>TRBV9|TRBJ1-6|TRBD1
ASSGTGGYNSPLH
>TRBV5-4|TRBJ2-1|NA
ASSLQGSYNEQF
>TRBV28|TRBJ2-6|NA
ASSLSFAGANVLT
>TRBV28|TRBJ2-7|NA
ASAGYEQY
>TRBV19|TRBJ1-2|NA
ASSIEAGYYGYT
>TRBV28|TRBJ2-3|NA
ASSFGHSGVASTQY
>TRBV29-1|TRBJ2-7|TRBD1
SVKSTPGQGPYEQY
>TRBV21-1|TRBJ1-2|NA
ASSIRDRGPKGYT
>TRBV7-9|TRBJ2-7|TRBD1
ASSYGPVGQGGHEQY
>TRBV7-6|TRBJ2-7|NA
ASSLTQGYEQY
>TRBV7-2|TRBJ2-7|TRBD1
ASSLVFTGGYEQY
>TRBV10-3|TRBJ1-4|NA
AISQGGEKLF
>TRBV11-3|TRBJ2-7|NA
ASSFQGRQQY